These 8 T cell receptor beta chains share one sample of origin, sequenced in a study of blood T cells in healthy people across ages. A second PCR, run for roughly 7 to 12 cycles, used a sample-barcoded 5' primer plus a J-beta primer mix. TCRdb fed the 5' RACE reads into MiXCR, producing one record per CDR3 protein. The sample has about 1.1 million distinct CDR3 sequences, under 40% seen once. The sequenced sample consisted of blood. The source of these receptors is a man between 18 and 35 years old in good health.

The chain joins TRBV20-1 to TRBJ2-5; no reliable D call. Germline CDR1 is DFQATT and CDR2 is SNEGSKA (reference sequence). The V end was cut by 5 bases, the J end by 0 bases, with 16 bases between. The CDR3 covers 15 residues. The CDR3 spells CSAVRENLYQETQYF. The CDR3 DNA sequence: TGCAGTGCTGTAAGGGAAAATCTGTACCAAGAGACCCAGTACTTC.

The gene calls are TRBV5-6 and TRBJ2-1; 8 positions agree with TRBD2. V was pared by 0 bases and J by 3 bases, with 8 bases of the junction left unmatched. The germline CDR1 and CDR2 sequences are SGHDT and YYEEEE. CDR3 length equals 17 residues. The CDR3 here is CASSLASGGPYYNEQFF. The CDR3 bases are TGTGCCAGCAGCTTGGCCAGCGGGGGCCCTTACTACAATGAGCAGTTCTTC.

In regard to this clonotype: The junction differs from germline at one of its ends, possibly a read error. The rearrangement uses TRBV7-2 and TRBJ2-2, with D unresolved. The germline V gene encodes CDR1 SGHTA and CDR2 FQGNSA. The CDR3 spans 12 residues. CDR3 DNA: TGTGTCAGCAGCTCTGAGGTCGGGGAGCTGTTTTTT. Its protein is CVSSSEVGELFF.

This clonotype has a single count. At one of its ends the junction is not consistent with the germline gene, which may arise from a read error. The gene calls are TRBV20-1 and TRBJ1-6; unclear D gene. The V gene's germline CDR1 is DFQATT and CDR2 SNEGSKA (reference sequence). The CDR3 covers 17 residues. The CDR3 is CSARDPRQSSPNSPPHF. The CDR3 DNA is TGCAGTGCTAGAGATCCGCGGCAGTCCTCCCCTAATTCACCCCCCCACTTT.

V usage is TRBV29-1 and J usage is TRBJ1-5, with a possible D match to TRBD1 (6 bases). The CDR3 length is 17 residues. V lost 7 bases and J lost 5, with 27 bases in between. Germline lookup yields CDR1 SQVTM and CDR2 ANQGSEA. CDR3: CSGSPRQALVTDQPQHF. As DNA, the CDR3 is TGCAGCGGGTCCCCACGACAGGCCTTAGTTACGGATCAGCCCCAGCATTTT. Filled out from reference TRBV29-1 and TRBJ1-5, the complete variable domain reads SAVISQKPSRDICQRGTSLTIQCQVDSQVTMMFWYRQQPGQSLTLIATANQGSEATYESGFVIDKFPISRPNLTFSTLTVSNMSPEDSSIYLCSGSPRQALVTDQPQHFGDGTRLSIL.

Ten or more counts support this clonotype. This rearrangement joins TRBV9 to TRBJ2-1; no definite D call. CDR3 length equals 14 residues. V lost 3 bases and J lost 4, with 11 bases in between. The germline CDR1 and CDR2 sequences are SGDLS and YYNGEE. CDR3 nucleotide sequence: TGTGCCAGCAGCGCTGAGACCAGTTACAATGAGCAGTTCTTC. Protein product: CASSAETSYNEQFF.

Of note for this clonotype: This CDR3 fails to terminate in the conserved phenylalanine or tryptophan, so it likely reflects a read error. The DNA of the CDR3 is TGTGCCAGCAGCCAAGTTAAGTCTATCACTTGGAATGAGCAGTTCTTA. Protein sequence: CASSQVKSITWNEQFL. The chain carries TRBV3-1 and TRBJ2-1; D gene ambiguous. CDR1 and CDR2 from the germline V gene are LGHDT and YNNKEL (reference sequence). The CDR3 extends over 16 amino acids. Trimming cost V 1 base and J 7 bases, with 17 bases left between them.

The chain joins TRBV5-1 to TRBJ2-2; no reliable D call. CDR3 size: 15 residues. The V and J ends lost 4 bases and 8 bases respectively, with 18 bases between them. CDR1 and CDR2 from the germline V gene are SGHRS and YFSETQ. In DNA form, the CDR3 reads TGCGCCAGCAGCCCACGACTCCCTGGAACGGGGGAGCTGTTTTTT. It encodes CASSPRLPGTGELFF.